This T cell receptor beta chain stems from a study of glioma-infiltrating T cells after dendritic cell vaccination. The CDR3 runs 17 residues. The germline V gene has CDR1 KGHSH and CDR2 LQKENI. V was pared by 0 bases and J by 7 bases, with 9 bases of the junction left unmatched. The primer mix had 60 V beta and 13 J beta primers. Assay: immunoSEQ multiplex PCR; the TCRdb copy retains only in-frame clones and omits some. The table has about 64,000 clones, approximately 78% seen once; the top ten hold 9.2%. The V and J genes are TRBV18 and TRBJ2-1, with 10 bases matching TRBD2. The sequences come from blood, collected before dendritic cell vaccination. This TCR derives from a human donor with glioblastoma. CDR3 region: CASSPPGSGGSQNEQFF. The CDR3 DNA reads TGTGCCAGCTCACCACCGGGTAGCGGGGGGTCGCAAAATGAGCAGTTCTTC.